This passage covers 32 T cell receptor beta chains from one sample sequenced in a study of blood T cell repertoires in COVID-19. Assay used: immunoSEQ multiplex PCR; TCRdb lists only in-frame clones, some missing. There are 200,000 to 250,000 clones in the sample; roughly 89% occur only once, and 9% to 12% lies in the top ten. Material for sequencing was PBMCs or T cells enriched from blood (not recorded which). These receptors originate from a man between 18 and 29 years old with acute COVID-19.

This clone was recorded once. This chain joins TRBV7-8 and TRBJ2-3, with D perhaps TRBD1 (6 bases). The germline V and J ends were trimmed by 1 base and 1 base, with 9 bases remaining between them. CDR3 length equals 15 residues. Germline V gives CDR1 SGHVS, CDR2 FQNEAQ. The CDR3 sequence: CASSLVGQRTDTQYF. The CDR3 DNA follows: TGTGCCAGCAGCTTAGTAGGACAGCGCACAGATACGCAGTATTTT. Variable domain in full (rest from reference TRBV7-8 and TRBJ2-3): GAGVSQSPRYKVAKRGQDVALRCDPISGHVSLFWYQQALGQGPEFLTYFQNEAQLDKSGLPSDRFFAERPEGSVSTLKIQRTQQEDSAVYLCASSLVGQRTDTQYFGPGTRLTVL.

This chain joins TRBV9 and TRBJ1-2; possible D gene TRBD1, 5 bases. CDR3 size: 12 residues. Germline lookup yields CDR1 SGDLS and CDR2 YYNGEE. V was pared by 3 bases and J by 5 bases, with 8 bases between. CDR3 coding DNA: TGTGCCAGCAGCGAGACAGCTTATGGCTACACCTTC. Translation: CASSETAYGYTF.

The CDR3 nucleotides are TGTGCCAGCGAAAACATTCAGGGAAACATGAACACTGAAGCTTTCTTT. It is translated as CASENIQGNMNTEAFF. The chain links TRBV25-1 to TRBJ1-1; D may be TRBD1 (5 bases). CDR1 is MGHDK, CDR2 SYGVNS, per germline. The CDR3 extends over 16 amino acids. V gave up 8 bases and J gave up 0 bases, with 19 bases separating them.

The V gene is TRBV29-1, the J gene TRBJ1-2; TRBD1 matches at 7 bases. The J segment lost 4 bases and the V segment lost 2 bases, leaving 10 bases of the junction unmatched. The CDR3 loop spans 15 amino acids. Germline assignment: CDR1 SQVTM and CDR2 ANQGSEA. Here the CDR3 reads CSVEWLGGHSYGYTF. The CDR3 DNA is TGCAGCGTTGAATGGCTAGGGGGCCATAGCTATGGCTACACCTTC.

The chain has TRBV29-1 and TRBJ2-3, with D possibly TRBD2 on 5 matching bases. This CDR3 is built from 15 residues. Germline V lookup: CDR1 SQVTM, CDR2 ANQGSEA. V lost 0 bases and J 11 bases, leaving 21 bases between the germline ends. The CDR3 DNA sequence: TGCAGCGTTGAAGATATGGCTAGAAATAATCGGGAGCAGTATTTT. Its translation is CSVEDMARNNREQYF.

This rearrangement joins TRBV6-2 or TRBV6-3 to TRBJ2-1; no reliable D call. The germline V gene encodes CDR1 MNHEY and CDR2 SVGEGT. The V and J ends lost 6 bases and 9 bases respectively, with 12 bases between them. The CDR3 is 12 residues long. CDR3 region: CASSSLTREQFF. The CDR3 DNA reads TGTGCCAGCAGCTCACTCACCCGTGAGCAGTTCTTC.

There are a few counts of this clone. Other DNA sequences in the sample encode the same CDR3. The genes are TRBV2 and TRBJ2-7; D is unclear. Trimming took off 6 bases at V and 3 bases at J, with 6 bases between the two ends. This CDR3 comprises 11 residues. Germline values: CDR1 SNHLY, CDR2 FYNNEI. CDR3 loop: CASSLSYEQYF. As DNA, the CDR3 is TGTGCCAGCAGCCTTAGCTACGAGCAGTACTTC.

The rearrangement uses TRBV15 and TRBJ2-1; 10 bases agree with TRBD2. The CDR3 loop spans 17 amino acids. The V gene end was trimmed by 0 bases and the J gene end by 8 bases; junction bases not matched to a gene: 10. Germline lookup yields CDR1 LNHNV and CDR2 YYDKDF (reference sequence). CDR3 sequence reads: CATSRDGRLAGVYEQFF. Written as DNA, the CDR3 is TGTGCCACCAGCAGAGATGGTCGGCTAGCGGGAGTGTATGAGCAGTTCTTC.

The CDR3 protein is CASSLFRGSMGTTNYEQYF. The CDR3 coding sequence is TGTGCCAGCAGCTTATTCAGGGGGTCGATGGGGACGACTAATTACGAGCAGTACTTC. The V gene is TRBV7-8, the J gene TRBJ2-7; TRBD1 agrees at 7 bases. There are 19 residues in the CDR3. Per the germline V gene, CDR1 is SGHVS and CDR2 is FQNEAQ. V was pared by 2 bases and J by 4 bases, with 20 bases of the junction left unmatched.

V usage is TRBV30 and J usage is TRBJ1-6; 7 nucleotides line up with TRBD1. J gave up 11 bases and V 3 bases, and 4 bases lay outside the gene matches. Germline CDR1 and CDR2: GTSNPN and SVGIG (reference sequence). This CDR3 contains 12 residues. Here the CDR3 reads CAWSKTGTPLHF. CDR3 coding DNA: TGTGCCTGGAGCAAGACAGGGACACCCCTCCACTTT.

The V call is TRBV19, the J call TRBJ1-3, with 8 bases aligning to TRBD1. This CDR3 has 14 amino acids. Trimming took 8 bases from V and 0 from J; bases not matched to a gene: 3. Germline CDR1 reads LNHDA; CDR2 reads SQIVND (reference sequence). CDR3 residues: CASGQGFSGNTIYF. In nucleotides, the CDR3 is TGTGCCAGTGGACAGGGCTTCTCTGGAAACACCATATATTTT.

This clone turned up a few times. This chain joins TRBV4-1 and TRBJ2-7; D is perhaps TRBD2 (6 bases). CDR1 is MGHRA, CDR2 YSYEKL, per germline. Between the trimmed V and J ends, which lost 4 bases and 3 bases, there was a span of 19 bases. This CDR3 comprises 16 residues. The CDR3 spells CASSRLPGGNSYEQYF. In nucleotides, the CDR3 is TGCGCCAGCAGCCGGTTGCCTGGAGGGAATAGCTACGAGCAGTACTTC.

The genes are TRBV28 and TRBJ2-7; 7 nucleotides agree with TRBD1. With 2 bases clipped from V and 6 bases from J, the junction kept 22 bases outside the gene matches. This CDR3 is built from 19 residues. Germline-derived CDR1 and CDR2 are MDHEN and SYDVKM. CDR3: CASSLGPLSQGHQSPEQYF. DNA for the CDR3: TGTGCCAGCAGTTTAGGGCCACTCTCACAGGGGCACCAGAGTCCCGAGCAGTACTTC.

The chain uses TRBV10-2 and TRBJ2-1; D perhaps matches TRBD2 (5 bases). The CDR3 consists of 14 residues. V lost 2 bases and J 4 bases, leaving 9 bases between the germline ends. Germline CDR1 and CDR2: WSHSY and SAAADI. In DNA, the CDR3 is TGCGCCAGCAGTGAGACTAGAGGGTACAATGAGCAGTTCTTC. The encoded protein is CASSETRGYNEQFF.

V and J are TRBV28 and TRBJ2-5, with 13 positions matching TRBD2. The CDR3 extends over 16 amino acids. From germline, CDR1 is MDHEN and CDR2 SYDVKM. The V and J ends lost 5 bases and 5 bases, in that order; junction bases with no gene match: 8. The CDR3 reads CASSGTSGKYTETQYF. CDR3 DNA: TGTGCCAGCAGTGGGACTAGCGGGAAGTATACGGAGACCCAGTACTTC.

The chain joins TRBV4-3 to TRBJ2-5, with D possibly matching TRBD1 (5 bases). Trimming cost V 1 base and J 2 bases, with 11 bases left between them. Germline V gene sequence: CDR1 LGHNA, CDR2 YSLEER. This CDR3 contains 15 residues. CDR3 nucleotide sequence: TGCGCCAGCAGCCAAGGGGGCGAAAGACAAGAGACCCAGTACTTC. Protein product: CASSQGGERQETQYF.

The V gene is TRBV7-9, the J gene TRBJ1-2; weak D call: TRBD1 (6 bases). The V gene lost 1 base and the J gene lost 2 bases, with 23 bases spanning the gap. This CDR3 spans 19 amino acids. Germline V CDR1 and CDR2: SEHNR, FQNEAQ (reference sequence). The CDR3 loop reads CASSLVSLISYRDNYGYTF. CDR3 DNA: TGTGCCAGCAGCTTAGTTTCGCTAATTAGTTACAGGGACAACTATGGCTACACCTTC.

The chain employs TRBV29-1 and TRBJ1-1; 7 positions match TRBD1. In germline, CDR1 is SQVTM, CDR2 ANQGSEA. The CDR3 is 14 residues long. V lost 6 bases and J lost 0; bases outside the gene matches: 7. The CDR3 nucleotides read TGCAGCGTCGCGACAGGGAGGATGAACACTGAAGCTTTCTTT. Translation gives CSVATGRMNTEAFF.

The V and J genes are TRBV19 and TRBJ1-5, with 7 positions matching TRBD1. This CDR3 spans 14 amino acids. V shed 6 bases and J 4 bases; nucleotides not matched to a gene: 6. Germline CDR1 is LNHDA and CDR2 is SQIVND (reference sequence). In nucleotides, the CDR3 is TGTGCCAGTAGGGGGGGACAGTCAAATCAGCCCCAGCATTTT. Translated, it gives CASRGGQSNQPQHF. The variable domain in full, with the rest retrieved from reference TRBV19 and TRBJ1-5, is DGGITQSPKYLFRKEGQNVTLSCEQNLNHDAMYWYRQDPGQGLRLIYYSQIVNDFQKGDIAEGYSVSREKKESFPLTVTSAQKNPTAFYLCASRGGQSNQPQHFGDGTRLSIL.

This clone came up once. The chain combines TRBV4-1 with TRBJ2-5; 11 positions match TRBD2. Germline CDR1 and CDR2: MGHRA and YSYEKL. V lost 4 bases, J lost 1 base, and 2 bases stayed unmatched. This CDR3 has 15 amino acids. The CDR3 here is CASSPGLAAQETQYF. In DNA form, the CDR3 reads TGCGCCAGCAGCCCGGGACTAGCGGCCCAAGAGACCCAGTACTTC.

The V call is TRBV6-2 or TRBV6-3, the J call TRBJ1-2, with a possible D match to TRBD1 (5 bases). The length of the CDR3 is 17 residues. Germline V gene data show CDR1 as MNHEY and CDR2 as SVGEGT. The ends were cut back, 4 bases at V and 0 bases at J, with 18 bases in the middle. The CDR3 spells CASSFTPGTRANYGYTF. In DNA, the CDR3 is TGTGCCAGCAGTTTCACACCCGGGACTCGAGCTAACTATGGCTACACCTTC.

Written as DNA, the CDR3 is TGTGCCAGCAGCCAAGTGGCAGGCTCCTACGAGCAGTACTTC. Translated: CASSQVAGSYEQYF. The J gene is TRBJ2-7, the V gene TRBV4-2; no clear D. The CDR3 sequence is 14 residues long. Germline CDR1 LGHNA, CDR2 YNFKEQ. The V and J ends lost 1 base and 0 bases respectively, with 7 bases between them.

CDR3 bases: TGTGCCAGCAGCCAAGGACAGGGGGCCGCTGAAGCTTTCTTT. It codes for CASSQGQGAAEAFF. This chain joins TRBV4-2 and TRBJ1-1; TRBD1 matches 10 bases. From germline, CDR1 is LGHNA and CDR2 YNFKEQ. Trimming cost V 1 base and J 6 bases; bases outside gene matches: 2. The CDR3 has 14 amino acids.

V gene TRBV7-2 combines with J gene TRBJ2-3; 7 nucleotides match TRBD1. CDR1 and CDR2 from the germline V gene are SGHTA and FQGNSA. There are 14 residues in the CDR3. The V gene end was trimmed by 5 bases and the J gene end by 4 bases; junction bases not matched to a gene: 6. CDR3 DNA sequence: TGTGCCAGCAGCCCGAGGACAGGACCAGATACGCAGTATTTT. Residues: CASSPRTGPDTQYF.

The rearrangement links TRBV12-5 to TRBJ2-3; tentative D call: TRBD1 (6 bases). Germline values: CDR1 LGHNT, CDR2 FRNRAP. Trimming cost V 0 bases and J 2 bases, with 18 bases left between them. This CDR3 has 18 amino acids. As DNA, the CDR3 is TGTGCTAGTGGTTTGGTGGTAGCTAGACAGGACCCCACAGATACGCAGTATTTT. Translated, it gives CASGLVVARQDPTDTQYF.

The chain combines TRBV7-9 with TRBJ2-5, with TRBD2 matching 7 bases. Germline V gene lookup returns CDR1 SEHNR and CDR2 FQNEAQ (reference sequence). V lost 1 base, J lost 3 bases, and 5 bases stayed unmatched. The CDR3 has 15 residues. The CDR3 nucleotides read TGTGCCAGCAGCTTAGGTTGGCTAGCGGAAGAGACCCAGTACTTC. Protein product: CASSLGWLAEETQYF. Based on the CDR3 plus reference TRBV7-9 and TRBJ2-5, the full variable domain is DTGVSQNPRHKITKRGQNVTFRCDPISEHNRLYWYRQTLGQGPEFLTYFQNEAQLEKSRLLSDRFSAERPKGSFSTLEIQRTEQGDSAMYLCASSLGWLAEETQYFGPGTRLLVL.

The CDR3 loop reads CASSFWVATDTQYF. In DNA, the CDR3 is TGTGCCAGCAGTTTTTGGGTAGCCACAGATACGCAGTATTTT. The chain couples TRBV28 to TRBJ2-3; D is unresolved. This CDR3 is built from 14 residues. The V gene lost 3 bases and the J gene lost 2 bases, with 9 bases spanning the gap. Germline CDR1 MDHEN, CDR2 SYDVKM.

The V and J genes are TRBV5-5 and TRBJ1-1; D is undetermined. CDR3 size: 14 residues. Germline CDR1 SGHKS, CDR2 YYEKEE (reference sequence). V lost 4 bases and J lost 0, with 10 bases in between. The CDR3 nucleotides read TGTGCCAGCAGCCTGGGGAGTATGAACACTGAAGCTTTCTTT. Encoded protein: CASSLGSMNTEAFF.

J is TRBJ2-7 and V is TRBV28; 8 bases line up with TRBD2. CDR1 is MDHEN, CDR2 SYDVKM, per germline. The CDR3 runs 14 residues. The V segment lost 5 bases and the J segment 5 bases; nucleotides outside the gene matches: 8. The CDR3 DNA reads TGTGCCAGCAGTACCGGGACTAGACCCAACGAGCAGTACTTC. Translating it yields CASSTGTRPNEQYF.

This chain joins TRBV7-9 and TRBJ2-7; a weak D match, TRBD2 (6 bases). Deletions cut 4 bases from V and 4 bases from J, with 17 bases between. The length of the CDR3 is 15 residues. The germline CDR1 and CDR2 sequences are SEHNR and FQNEAQ (reference sequence). In DNA, the CDR3 is TGTGCCAGCAGCTCGACTAGTGAGGGCTTGTACGAGCAGTACTTC. Protein product: CASSSTSEGLYEQYF.

This rearrangement joins TRBV4-3 to TRBJ2-6; D possibly corresponds to TRBD1 (5 bases). Trimming shortened V by 3 bases and J by 0 bases, and 18 bases separated the two germline ends. The germline V gene encodes CDR1 LGHNA and CDR2 YSLEER. The CDR3 extends over 19 amino acids. This CDR3 is CASSQTGPGQSSGANVLTF. The CDR3 DNA follows: TGCGCCAGCAGCCAGACTGGACCCGGACAAAGCTCTGGGGCCAACGTCCTGACTTTC.

This clone appeared a single time. The DNA for the CDR3 is TGTGCCAGCAGTTACCTGGTTGGAGGCAACTATGGCTACACCTTC. Its translation: CASSYLVGGNYGYTF. The V and J genes are TRBV6-5 and TRBJ1-2; D unclear. The CDR3 runs 15 residues. CDR1 and CDR2 (germline): MNHEY, SVGAGI. V was pared by 2 bases and J by 2 bases, with 12 bases between.